This T cell receptor beta chain was captured by sequencing in a study of CD4 T cells in relation to SARS-CoV-2 and coronaviruses. CD4+ T cells from unexposed donors were obtained before the COVID-19 pandemic (2011-2018). CD4+ T cells were isolated from the cells after less than 13 days of culture. V lost 5 bases, J lost 1 base, and 12 bases lay in between. Germline V lookup: CDR1 SGHAT, CDR2 FQNNGV. This CDR3 has 15 residues. Using immunoSEQ multiplex PCR, the repertoire was profiled, and TCRdb retains in-frame clones only, with some absent. The sample consists of fewer than 25,000 clones, 76% of them appearing once. Comments on this clone: What it binds is not known.

The sequence was collected from a human donor in good health. Sequencing input: CD4+ T cells from PBMCs, cultured in vitro. This sequence joins TRBV11-2 and TRBJ2-1, with D tentatively TRBD2 (5 bases). The CDR3 DNA reads TGTGCCAGCAGCCTGCTAGCAGAGTCCTACAATGAGCAGTTCTTC. Its translation: CASSLLAESYNEQFF.